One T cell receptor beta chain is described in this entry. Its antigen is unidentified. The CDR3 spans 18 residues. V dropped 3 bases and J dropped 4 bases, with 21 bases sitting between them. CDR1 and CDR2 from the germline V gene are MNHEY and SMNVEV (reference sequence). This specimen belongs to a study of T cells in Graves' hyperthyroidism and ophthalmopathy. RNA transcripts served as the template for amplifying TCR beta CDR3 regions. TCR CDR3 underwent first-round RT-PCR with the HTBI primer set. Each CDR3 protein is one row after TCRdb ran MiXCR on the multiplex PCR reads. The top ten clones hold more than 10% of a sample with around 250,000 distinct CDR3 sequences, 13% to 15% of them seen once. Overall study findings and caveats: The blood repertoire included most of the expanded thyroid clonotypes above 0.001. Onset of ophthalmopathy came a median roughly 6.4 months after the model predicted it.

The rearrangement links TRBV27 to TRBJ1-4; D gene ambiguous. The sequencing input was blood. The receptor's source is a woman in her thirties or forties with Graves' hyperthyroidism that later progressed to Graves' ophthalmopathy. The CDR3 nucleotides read TGTGCCAGCAGTTTTTCGCCAGATATCGGGAGCTTTAATGAAAAACTGTTTTTT. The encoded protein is CASSFSPDIGSFNEKLFF.